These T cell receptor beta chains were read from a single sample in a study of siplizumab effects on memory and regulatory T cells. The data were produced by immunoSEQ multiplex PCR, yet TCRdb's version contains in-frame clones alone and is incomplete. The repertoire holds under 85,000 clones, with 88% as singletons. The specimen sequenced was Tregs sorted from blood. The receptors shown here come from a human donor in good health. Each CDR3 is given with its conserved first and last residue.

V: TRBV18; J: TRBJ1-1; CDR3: CASSPRVDTEAFF
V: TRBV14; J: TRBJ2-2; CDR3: CASSPYRAPGELFF
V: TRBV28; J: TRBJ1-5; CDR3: CASSLGGQGNQPQHF
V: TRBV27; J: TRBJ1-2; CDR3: CASSRGQGANGYTF
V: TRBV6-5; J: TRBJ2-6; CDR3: CASSTPSGANVLTF
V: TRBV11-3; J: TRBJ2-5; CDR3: CASSFSSGRRGTQYF
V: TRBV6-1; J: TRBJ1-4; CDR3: CASSEVTGKISTNEKLFF
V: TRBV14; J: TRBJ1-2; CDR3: CASSQAGIGGYTF
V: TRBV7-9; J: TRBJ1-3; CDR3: CASSLSASGNTIYF
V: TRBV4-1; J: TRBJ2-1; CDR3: CASSPSGTGGPPYNEQFF
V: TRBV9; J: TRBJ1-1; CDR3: CASSAGGAEAFF
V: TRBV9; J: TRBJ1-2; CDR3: CASSDNSLQLAYGYTF
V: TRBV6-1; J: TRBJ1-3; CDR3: CASHRDSGNTIYF
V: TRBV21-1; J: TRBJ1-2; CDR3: CASSKGQIGTVFNYGYTF
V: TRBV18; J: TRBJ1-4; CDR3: CASSPLPGGPNEKLFF
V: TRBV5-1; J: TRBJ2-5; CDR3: CASSLGQDLGETQYF
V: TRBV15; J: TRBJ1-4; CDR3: CATSRGGQAGPYEKLFF
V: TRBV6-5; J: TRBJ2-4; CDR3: CASSYGGLAKNIQYF
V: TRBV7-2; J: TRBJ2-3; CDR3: CASSLGRDTQYF
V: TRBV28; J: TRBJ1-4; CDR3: CASSLTGSNEKLFF
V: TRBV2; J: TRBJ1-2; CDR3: CASSTGQGYNYGYTF
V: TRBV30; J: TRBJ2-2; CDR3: CAWSVSITGTGELFF
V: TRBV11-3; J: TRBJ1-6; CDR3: CASSLGTATNSPLHF
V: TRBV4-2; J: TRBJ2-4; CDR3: CASSQATSGVVLAKNIQYF
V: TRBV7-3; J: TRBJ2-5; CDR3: CASSTVFRETQYF
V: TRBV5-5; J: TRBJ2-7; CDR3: CASSKSGTGYAEQYF
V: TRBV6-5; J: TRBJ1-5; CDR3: CASSAGRVIQPQHF
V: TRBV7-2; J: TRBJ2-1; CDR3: CASSLAFSNEQFF
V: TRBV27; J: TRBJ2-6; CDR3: CATRFDRGHPGANVLTF
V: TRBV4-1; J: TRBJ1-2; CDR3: CASSLTTLRGYTF
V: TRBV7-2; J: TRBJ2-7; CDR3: CASSLIPGQGLSEQYF